This is a list of T cell receptor beta chains from one sample in a study of blood T cells in healthy people across ages. From the 5' RACE reads, TCRdb called clonotypes with MiXCR, one entry per CDR3 protein. The sample carries 1.5 million to 2 million distinct CDR3 sequences, around 48% recorded once. Sequenced material: blood. The origin of the receptors is a woman aged 40 to 55 in good health. CDR3s include the opening cysteine and the closing phenylalanine or tryptophan. The D gene is left open where the match is weak. Some rows have no size entry. The others give once, few or many, or a class for an expanded clone.

clone_size: .; j_call: TRBJ1-2; d_call: .; v_call: TRBV24-1; cdr3_aa: CATSKTENYGYTF; cdr3_nt: TGTGCCACCAGTAAAACGGAGAACTATGGCTACACCTTC
clone_size: .; j_call: TRBJ1-2; d_call: .; v_call: TRBV27; cdr3_aa: CASTALGLGRDYGYTF; cdr3_nt: TGTGCCAGCACCGCCCTGGGGTTAGGGCGGGACTATGGCTACACCTTC
clone_size: few; j_call: TRBJ2-5; d_call: TRBD1; v_call: TRBV7-9; cdr3_aa: CASKPPGQEQETQYF; cdr3_nt: TGTGCCAGCAAGCCTCCCGGACAGGAACAAGAGACCCAGTACTTC
clone_size: many; j_call: TRBJ2-3; d_call: TRBD1; v_call: TRBV7-9; cdr3_aa: CASSLGQEFTDTQYF; cdr3_nt: TGCGCCAGCAGCTTGGGACAGGAGTTCACAGATACGCAGTATTTT
clone_size: .; j_call: TRBJ1-2; d_call: .; v_call: TRBV7-9; cdr3_aa: CASSLGRGTGGYTF; cdr3_nt: TGTGCCAGCAGCTTAGGAAGGGGGACTGGTGGCTACACCTTC
clone_size: .; j_call: TRBJ2-7; d_call: TRBD1; v_call: TRBV6-1; cdr3_aa: CASSALPGQTHYEQYF; cdr3_nt: TGTGCCAGCAGTGCCTTACCGGGACAGACTCACTACGAGCAGTACTTC
clone_size: .; j_call: TRBJ2-1; d_call: TRBD2; v_call: TRBV9; cdr3_aa: CASSVVSSGGNYNEQFF; cdr3_nt: TGTGCCAGCAGCGTAGTGTCTAGCGGGGGGAACTACAATGAGCAGTTCTTC
clone_size: .; j_call: TRBJ2-3; d_call: .; v_call: TRBV6-2/TRBV6-3; cdr3_aa: CASRPPGLSTDTQYF; cdr3_nt: TGTGCCAGCAGGCCCCCCGGACTGAGCACAGATACGCAGTATTTT
clone_size: once; j_call: TRBJ1-1; d_call: TRBD1; v_call: TRBV10-3; cdr3_aa: CAIRDGGQGSEAFF; cdr3_nt: TGTGCCATCAGGGACGGCGGACAGGGTTCTGAAGCTTTCTTT
clone_size: .; j_call: TRBJ1-1; d_call: .; v_call: TRBV28; cdr3_aa: CASSSAGGIRKAFF; cdr3_nt: TGTGCCAGCAGTTCCGCCGGTGGGATCAGAAAAGCTTTCTTT
clone_size: few; j_call: TRBJ2-7; d_call: TRBD2; v_call: TRBV20-1; cdr3_aa: CSARDLGLALYEQYF; cdr3_nt: TGCAGTGCTAGAGATCTGGGACTAGCTCTCTACGAGCAGTACTTC
clone_size: many; j_call: TRBJ2-5; d_call: .; v_call: TRBV7-2; cdr3_aa: CASSSGGGAETQYF; cdr3_nt: TGTGCCAGCAGCTCGGGCGGGGGCGCAGAGACCCAGTACTTC
clone_size: few; j_call: TRBJ2-5; d_call: .; v_call: TRBV6-2/TRBV6-3; cdr3_aa: CASSKHQETQYF; cdr3_nt: TGTGCCAGCAGTAAACACCAAGAGACCCAGTACTTC
clone_size: few; j_call: TRBJ2-5; d_call: .; v_call: TRBV28; cdr3_aa: CASTTGLLTQYF; cdr3_nt: TGTGCCAGCACCACCGGGCTTTTAACCCAGTACTTC
clone_size: .; j_call: TRBJ2-3; d_call: TRBD2; v_call: TRBV7-8; cdr3_aa: CASSLLLAGGLDTQYF; cdr3_nt: TGTGCCAGCAGCTTACTGCTAGCGGGGGGGCTAGATACGCAGTATTTT
clone_size: few; j_call: TRBJ2-5; d_call: TRBD2; v_call: TRBV15; cdr3_aa: CATSRDGREETQYF; cdr3_nt: TGTGCCACCAGCAGAGATGGGAGGGAAGAGACCCAGTACTTC
clone_size: few; j_call: TRBJ2-7; d_call: TRBD1; v_call: TRBV7-4; cdr3_aa: CAGGTGRREQYF; cdr3_nt: TGTGCCGGGGGGACAGGGCGACGGGAGCAGTACTTC
clone_size: once; j_call: TRBJ1-1; d_call: .; v_call: TRBV6-5; cdr3_aa: CASSKGSEAFF; cdr3_nt: TGTGCCAGCAGCAAGGGTTCCGAAGCTTTCTTT
clone_size: .; j_call: TRBJ2-5; d_call: TRBD1; v_call: TRBV12-3/TRBV12-4; cdr3_aa: CASSFDRGGVETQYF; cdr3_nt: TGTGCCAGCAGTTTCGACAGGGGTGGTGTAGAGACCCAGTACTTC
clone_size: .; j_call: TRBJ2-5; d_call: TRBD2; v_call: TRBV7-2; cdr3_aa: CASSLWISGGGVRETQYF; cdr3_nt: TGTGCCAGCAGCTTATGGATTAGCGGGGGGGGGGTGAGAGAGACCCAGTACTTC
clone_size: few; j_call: TRBJ1-4; d_call: .; v_call: TRBV4-1; cdr3_aa: CASSQQPGDEKLFF; cdr3_nt: TGCGCCAGCAGCCAACAACCGGGAGATGAAAAACTGTTTTTT
clone_size: few; j_call: TRBJ2-5; d_call: .; v_call: TRBV6-2/TRBV6-3; cdr3_aa: CASSFDRPHETQYF; cdr3_nt: TGTGCCAGCAGTTTCGACAGGCCCCATGAGACCCAGTACTTC
clone_size: .; j_call: TRBJ2-3; d_call: .; v_call: TRBV4-3; cdr3_aa: CASSQDRGSSTDTQYF; cdr3_nt: TGCGCCAGCAGCCAAGATCGAGGGTCTAGCACAGATACGCAGTATTTT
clone_size: .; j_call: TRBJ2-3; d_call: .; v_call: TRBV12-3/TRBV12-4; cdr3_aa: CASRWTTDMQYF; cdr3_nt: TGTGCCAGCAGATGGACCACAGATATGCAGTATTTT
clone_size: .; j_call: TRBJ1-5; d_call: .; v_call: TRBV27; cdr3_aa: CASSGTYRGPDQPQHF; cdr3_nt: TGTGCCAGCAGTGGAACCTACAGAGGCCCCGATCAGCCCCAGCATTTT
clone_size: few; j_call: TRBJ2-4; d_call: .; v_call: TRBV24-1; cdr3_aa: CATSESKGAKNIQYF; cdr3_nt: TGTGCCACCAGTGAGTCGAAAGGGGCCAAAAACATTCAGTACTTC
clone_size: .; j_call: TRBJ1-5; d_call: TRBD1; v_call: TRBV20-1; cdr3_aa: CSARDYGQDRIPRHF; cdr3_nt: TGCAGTGCTAGAGACTATGGACAGGACCGGATTCCCCGGCATTTT
clone_size: .; j_call: TRBJ2-3; d_call: TRBD1; v_call: TRBV19; cdr3_aa: CASSTGTGGLLTQYF; cdr3_nt: TGTGCCAGTAGTACCGGGACAGGGGGTCTGCTAACGCAGTATTTT
clone_size: .; j_call: TRBJ2-3; d_call: TRBD1; v_call: TRBV7-9; cdr3_aa: CASSLATGGWGTDTQYF; cdr3_nt: TGTGCCAGCAGCTTAGCTACAGGGGGCTGGGGCACAGATACGCAGTATTTT
clone_size: .; j_call: TRBJ2-1; d_call: TRBD2; v_call: TRBV5-4; cdr3_aa: CASSLPGLGVGNEQFF; cdr3_nt: TGTGCCAGCAGCCTCCCGGGACTAGGGGTTGGCAATGAGCAGTTCTTC
clone_size: few; j_call: TRBJ1-2; d_call: .; v_call: TRBV12-3/TRBV12-4; cdr3_aa: CASSLSWGHDYTF; cdr3_nt: TGTGCCAGCAGTTTGTCGTGGGGGCACGACTACACCTTC
clone_size: .; j_call: TRBJ2-3; d_call: .; v_call: TRBV20-1; cdr3_aa: CSASVPPRDTQYF; cdr3_nt: TGCAGTGCTAGCGTCCCGCCGAGGGATACGCAGTATTTT
clone_size: .; j_call: TRBJ2-7; d_call: .; v_call: TRBV14; cdr3_aa: CASSQGPGGGWEQYF; cdr3_nt: TGTGCCAGCAGCCAAGGCCCAGGTGGGGGATGGGAGCAGTACTTC
clone_size: many; j_call: TRBJ2-7; d_call: .; v_call: TRBV29-1; cdr3_aa: CSVGDNSYEQYF; cdr3_nt: TGCAGCGTTGGGGACAATTCCTACGAGCAGTACTTC
clone_size: .; j_call: TRBJ2-4; d_call: TRBD1; v_call: TRBV27; cdr3_aa: CASSLQGVRNIQYF; cdr3_nt: TGTGCCAGCAGTCTACAGGGGGTCAGAAACATTCAGTACTTC
clone_size: .; j_call: TRBJ2-1; d_call: .; v_call: TRBV20-1; cdr3_aa: CSARGRGTYEQFF; cdr3_nt: TGCAGTGCTAGGGGCCGCGGTACCTATGAGCAGTTCTTC
clone_size: .; j_call: TRBJ2-7; d_call: .; v_call: TRBV7-2; cdr3_aa: CASSLAQGSEQYF; cdr3_nt: TGTGCCAGCAGCTTAGCGCAAGGGTCCGAGCAGTACTTC
clone_size: few; j_call: TRBJ2-3; d_call: .; v_call: TRBV7-2; cdr3_aa: CASSLDGAPADTQYF; cdr3_nt: TGTGCCAGCAGCTTAGACGGCGCACCGGCAGATACGCAGTATTTT
clone_size: .; j_call: TRBJ2-4; d_call: .; v_call: TRBV5-6; cdr3_aa: CASRRTYSGAKNIQYF; cdr3_nt: TGTGCCAGCAGACGGACCTACTCGGGGGCCAAAAACATTCAGTACTTC
clone_size: .; j_call: TRBJ2-1; d_call: .; v_call: TRBV24-1; cdr3_aa: CATSVTGNKEQFF; cdr3_nt: TGTGCCACCAGCGTAACAGGGAACAAGGAGCAGTTCTTC
clone_size: .; j_call: TRBJ1-4; d_call: TRBD1; v_call: TRBV27; cdr3_aa: CASSNRGGAVEKLFF; cdr3_nt: TGTGCCAGCAGTAACAGGGGAGGCGCGGTTGAAAAACTGTTTTTT
clone_size: few; j_call: TRBJ2-4; d_call: .; v_call: TRBV11-2; cdr3_aa: CASSIGRRGGKNIQYF; cdr3_nt: TGTGCCAGCAGCATCGGCCGGCGGGGAGGCAAAAACATTCAGTACTTC
clone_size: few; j_call: TRBJ2-5; d_call: TRBD1; v_call: TRBV6-5; cdr3_aa: CASSTRTGSQETQYF; cdr3_nt: TGTGCCAGCAGTACCAGGACAGGAAGCCAAGAGACCCAGTACTTC
clone_size: .; j_call: TRBJ1-5; d_call: .; v_call: TRBV7-9; cdr3_aa: CASSSEISNQPQHF; cdr3_nt: TGTGCCAGCAGCTCCGAGATCAGCAATCAGCCCCAGCATTTT
clone_size: few; j_call: TRBJ2-5; d_call: TRBD1; v_call: TRBV12-3/TRBV12-4; cdr3_aa: CASSFGTGRSETQYF; cdr3_nt: TGTGCCAGCAGTTTCGGGACAGGGAGGTCGGAGACCCAGTACTTC
clone_size: few; j_call: TRBJ2-7; d_call: .; v_call: TRBV6-2/TRBV6-3; cdr3_aa: CASSYSLLEQYF; cdr3_nt: TGTGCCAGCAGTTACAGTTTACTTGAGCAGTACTTC
clone_size: .; j_call: TRBJ2-7; d_call: .; v_call: TRBV7-8; cdr3_aa: CVSSPGGQGPFSYEQYF; cdr3_nt: TGTGTCAGCAGCCCCGGGGGACAAGGACCCTTCTCCTACGAGCAGTACTTC
clone_size: .; j_call: TRBJ1-5; d_call: .; v_call: TRBV6-2/TRBV6-3; cdr3_aa: CASSPDGIVNQPQHF; cdr3_nt: TGTGCCAGCAGTCCGGACGGGATAGTAAATCAGCCCCAGCATTTT